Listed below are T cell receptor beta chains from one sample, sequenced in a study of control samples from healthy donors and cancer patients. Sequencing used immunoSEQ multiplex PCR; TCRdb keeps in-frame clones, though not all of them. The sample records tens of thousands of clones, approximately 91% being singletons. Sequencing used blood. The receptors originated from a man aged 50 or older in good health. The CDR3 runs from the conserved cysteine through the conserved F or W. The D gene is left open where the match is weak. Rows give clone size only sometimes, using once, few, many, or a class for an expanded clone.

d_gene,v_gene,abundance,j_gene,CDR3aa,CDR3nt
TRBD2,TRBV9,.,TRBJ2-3,CASSVVAGGLDTQYF,TGTGCCAGCAGCGTAGTAGCGGGAGGGTTAGATACGCAGTATTTT
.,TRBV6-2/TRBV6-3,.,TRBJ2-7,CASSYSSLVTSFNEQYF,TGTGCCAGCAGTTACTCGTCCCTTGTTACTTCTTTTAACGAGCAGTACTTC
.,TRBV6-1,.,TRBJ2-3,CASSEAIPDTQYF,TGTGCCAGCAGTGAAGCGATTCCAGATACGCAGTATTTT
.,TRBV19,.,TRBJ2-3,CASHGLQQTDTQYF,TGTGCCAGCCATGGACTCCAGCAGACAGATACGCAGTATTTT
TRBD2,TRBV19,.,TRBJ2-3,CASTETSGRVDTQYF,TGTGCCAGTACCGAGACTAGCGGGAGGGTAGATACGCAGTATTTT
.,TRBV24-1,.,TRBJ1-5,CATSDRDNQPQHF,TGTGCCACCAGTGACAGGGACAATCAGCCCCAGCATTTT
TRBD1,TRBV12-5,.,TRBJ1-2,CASGWDSAYGYTF,TGTGCTAGTGGTTGGGACAGTGCCTATGGCTACACCTTC
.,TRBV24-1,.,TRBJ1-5,CATSGAPSQPQHF,TGTGCCACCAGTGGTGCCCCGAGTCAGCCCCAGCATTTT
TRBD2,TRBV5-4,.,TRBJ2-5,CASSLALVAGVETQYF,TGTGCCAGCAGCTTGGCATTAGTAGCGGGAGTGGAGACCCAGTACTTC
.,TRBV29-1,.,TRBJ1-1,CSVRATTGTEAFF,TGCAGCGTGCGGGCTACAACGGGCACTGAAGCTTTCTTT
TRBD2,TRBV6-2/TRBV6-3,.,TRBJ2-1,CASSSIRTSGSGDEQFF,TGTGCCAGCAGTTCAATACGGACTAGCGGGAGTGGGGATGAGCAGTTCTTC
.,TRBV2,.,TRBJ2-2,CASRVDIGELFF,TGTGCCAGCAGAGTCGACATCGGGGAGCTGTTTTTT
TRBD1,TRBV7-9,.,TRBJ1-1,CASSTPGQGTMNTEAFF,TGTGCCAGCAGCACTCCGGGACAGGGAACAATGAACACTGAAGCTTTCTTT
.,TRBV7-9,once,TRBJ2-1,CASSAEESYNEQFF,TGTGCCAGCAGCGCAGAGGAATCCTACAATGAGCAGTTCTTC
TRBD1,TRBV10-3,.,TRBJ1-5,CAIRGQGGHQPQHF,TGTGCCATCCGGGGACAGGGGGGTCATCAGCCCCAGCATTTT
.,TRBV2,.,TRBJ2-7,CASRPISYEQYF,TGTGCCAGCAGGCCCATCTCCTACGAGCAGTACTTC
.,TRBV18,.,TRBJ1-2,CASSPSPGLDYGYTF,TGTGCCAGCTCACCTTCACCGGGGTTAGACTATGGCTACACCTTC
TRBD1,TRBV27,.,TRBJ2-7,CASSPRWDRAVDEQYF,TGTGCCAGCAGTCCCCGGTGGGACAGGGCGGTTGACGAGCAGTACTTC
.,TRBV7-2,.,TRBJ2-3,CASSFKIGTDTQYF,TGTGCCAGCAGCTTTAAGATCGGCACAGATACGCAGTATTTT
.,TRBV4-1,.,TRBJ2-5,CASSQGWGSETQYF,TGCGCCAGCAGCCAAGGTTGGGGGTCGGAGACCCAGTACTTC
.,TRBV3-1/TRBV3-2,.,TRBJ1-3,CASSQPPMSSGNTIYF,TGTGCCAGCAGCCAACCCCCGATGAGCTCTGGAAACACCATATATTTT
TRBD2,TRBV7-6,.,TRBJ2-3,CASSLSGVGDTQYF,TGTGCCAGCAGCCTTAGCGGGGTGGGGGATACGCAGTATTTT
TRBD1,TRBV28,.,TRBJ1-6,CASSLPTGLNSPLHF,TGTGCCAGCAGCCTCCCGACAGGGCTTAATTCACCCCTCCACTTT
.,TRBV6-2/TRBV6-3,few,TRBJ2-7,CASSTTRASDRDEQYF,TGTGCCAGCAGTACCACCCGGGCCTCCGACCGGGACGAGCAGTACTTC
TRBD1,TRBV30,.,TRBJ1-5,CAWSTPGTGNQPQHF,TGTGCCTGGAGTACGCCCGGGACAGGGAATCAGCCCCAGCATTTT
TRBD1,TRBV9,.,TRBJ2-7,CASSPGDRTSYEQYF,TGTGCCAGCAGCCCTGGGGACAGAACTTCCTACGAGCAGTACTTC
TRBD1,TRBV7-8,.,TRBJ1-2,CASSLEETGTHTF,TGTGCCAGCAGCTTAGAAGAGACAGGGACCCACACCTTC
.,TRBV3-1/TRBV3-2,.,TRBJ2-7,CASSQAPGTQRGEQYF,TGTGCCAGCAGCCAAGCCCCAGGGACTCAACGTGGGGAGCAGTACTTC
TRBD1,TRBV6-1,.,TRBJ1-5,CASSEGTVSNQPQHF,TGTGCCAGCAGTGAGGGGACAGTTAGCAATCAGCCCCAGCATTTT
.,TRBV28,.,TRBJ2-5,CASSSPGRPQETQYF,TGTGCCAGCAGTTCCCCGGGCCGACCCCAAGAGACCCAGTACTTC
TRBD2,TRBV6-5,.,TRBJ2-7,CASSYRHSGVFYEQYF,TGTGCCAGCAGTTACCGTCACAGCGGGGTTTTCTACGAGCAGTACTTC
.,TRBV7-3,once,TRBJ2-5,CASSPGPRQETQYF,TGTGCCAGCAGCCCCGGACCCCGCCAAGAGACCCAGTACTTC
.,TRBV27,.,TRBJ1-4,CASSIIRNEKLFF,TGTGCCAGCAGTATCATCCGTAATGAAAAACTGTTTTTT
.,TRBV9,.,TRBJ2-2,CASSVEGALSGELFF,TGTGCCAGCAGCGTAGAGGGCGCGTTGTCCGGGGAGCTGTTTTTT
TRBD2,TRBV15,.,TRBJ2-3,CATSTGLAGSTDTQYF,TGTGCCACCAGCACGGGACTAGCGGGGAGCACAGATACGCAGTATTTT
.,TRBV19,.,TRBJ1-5,CAAPPRTADYSNQPQHF,TGTGCCGCCCCCCCACGGACAGCCGATTATAGCAATCAGCCCCAGCATTTT
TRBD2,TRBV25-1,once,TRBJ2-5,CASSESGIETQYF,TGTGCCAGCAGTGAGAGCGGGATAGAGACCCAGTACTTC
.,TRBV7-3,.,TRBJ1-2,CASSLTLGTGGYTF,TGTGCCAGCAGCTTAACGTTGGGTACCGGTGGCTACACCTTC
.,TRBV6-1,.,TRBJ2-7,CASSDPGRDEQYF,TGTGCCAGCAGTGACCCGGGAAGAGACGAGCAGTACTTC
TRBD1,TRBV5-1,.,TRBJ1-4,CASSFASQGGGEKLFF,TGCGCCAGCAGCTTTGCGTCACAGGGGGGAGGTGAAAAACTGTTTTTT
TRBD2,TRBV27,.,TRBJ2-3,CASSPRTSGMDTQYF,TGTGCCAGCAGTCCCCGGACTAGCGGGATGGATACGCAGTATTTT
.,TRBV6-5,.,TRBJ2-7,CASSYDRRIPTEQYF,TGTGCCAGCAGTTACGACAGAAGAATTCCTACCGAGCAGTACTTC
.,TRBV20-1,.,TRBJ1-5,CSAPSNQPQHF,TGCAGCGCCCCCAGCAATCAGCCCCAGCATTTT
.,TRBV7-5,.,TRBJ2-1,CARSLIAGLGSYNEQFF,TGTGCCAGAAGCTTAATTGCGGGCCTTGGGTCCTACAATGAGCAGTTCTTC
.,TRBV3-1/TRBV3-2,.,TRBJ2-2,CASSHLVTGELFF,TGTGCCAGCAGTCACCTAGTTACCGGGGAGCTGTTTTTT
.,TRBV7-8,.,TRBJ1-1,CASSLLNGGMNTEAFF,TGTGCCAGCAGCTTACTCAATGGGGGGATGAACACTGAAGCTTTCTTT
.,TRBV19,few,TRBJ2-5,CASSPRHVLGTQETQYF,TGTGCCAGTAGTCCCAGACACGTCCTTGGTACCCAAGAGACCCAGTACTTC
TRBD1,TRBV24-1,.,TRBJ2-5,CATSDSTGQITGSQYF,TGTGCCACCAGTGATTCGACGGGACAGATAACGGGGTCCCAGTACTTC
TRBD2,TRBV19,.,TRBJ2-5,CASSPQGGEETQYF,TGTGCCAGTAGTCCCCAGGGAGGGGAAGAGACCCAGTACTTC
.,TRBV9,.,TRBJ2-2,CASSPGGGLASTGELFF,TGTGCCAGCAGCCCTGGGGGTGGGCTGGCGAGCACCGGGGAGCTGTTTTTT
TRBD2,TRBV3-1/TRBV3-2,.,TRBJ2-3,CASSPGGGTDTQYF,TGTGCCAGCAGCCCGGGAGGGGGCACAGATACGCAGTATTTT
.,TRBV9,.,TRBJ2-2,CASSVQATNTGELFF,TGTGCCAGCAGCGTTCAGGCAACGAACACCGGGGAGCTGTTTTTT
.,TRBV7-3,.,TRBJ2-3,CASSQGGGLGTDTQYF,TGTGCCAGCAGCCAAGGGGGAGGACTCGGGACAGATACGCAGTATTTT
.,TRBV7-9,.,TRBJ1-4,CASSLASNEKLFF,TGTGCCAGCAGCTTAGCGAGTAATGAAAAACTGTTTTTT